Presented here are 2 T cell receptor beta chains from one specimen sequenced in a study of CD8+ T cells in alopecia areata. The treatment here: oral pan-JAK inhibitor, 5-10 mg twice daily. In each case, RNA was isolated and then reverse transcribed into cDNA as the sequencing template. TCRdb's table, derived via immunoSEQ multiplex PCR, lists solely in-frame clones and lacks some. The sample contains around 180,000 clones, over 55% of which appear only once. The starting material was CD4+ T cells sorted from blood, obtained at week 24, from a patient treated with tofacitinib. These receptors were obtained from a human donor with alopecia areata.

The rearrangement links TRBV19 to TRBJ2-5, with 7 bases fitting TRBD1. This CDR3 has 13 residues. V was clipped by 7 bases and J by 3 bases; unmatched bases: 5. Germline loops: CDR1 LNHDA, CDR2 SQIVND (reference sequence). CDR3: CASTPTGKETQYF. The CDR3 DNA sequence: TGTGCCAGTACTCCGACAGGGAAAGAGACCCAGTACTTC.

The table lists this clone with a few counts. The rearrangement uses TRBV2 and TRBJ2-1, with TRBD2 identical over 10 bases. This CDR3 is built from 15 residues. V trimming: 6 bases; J trimming: 4 bases; junction bases outside the gene matches: 6. The germline CDR1 and CDR2 sequences are SNHLY and FYNNEI. CDR3 sequence reads: CASRERGGKYNEQFF. DNA for the CDR3: TGTGCCAGCAGGGAGCGGGGGGGCAAGTACAATGAGCAGTTCTTC. The complete variable domain, with remaining parts taken from reference TRBV2 and TRBJ2-1, reads EPEVTQTPSHQVTQMGQEVILRCVPISNHLYFYWYRQILGQKVEFLVSFYNNEISEKSEIFDDQFSVERPDGSNFTLKIRSTKLEDSAMYFCASRERGGKYNEQFFGPGTRLTVL.